A single sample is the source of the 17 T cell receptor beta chains below, sequenced in a study of blood T cells in healthy people across ages. A second PCR, run for roughly 7 to 12 cycles, used a sample-barcoded 5' primer plus a J-beta primer mix. TCRdb reprocessed the 5' RACE reads via MiXCR and lists one record per CDR3 protein. The sample has roughly 900,000 distinct CDR3 sequences; about 30% are singletons. The sample comprised blood. The receptors shown here come from a woman aged 80 or over in good health.

This clonotype showed up just once. Here the CDR3 reads CASSDTGPYEQYF. The CDR3 DNA is TGCGCCAGCAGCGATACCGGGCCCTACGAGCAGTACTTC. The genes are TRBV5-1 and TRBJ2-5; no definite D call. The J call may not be correct, given that the DNA end is closer to TRBJ2-7. Germline CDR1 SGHRS, CDR2 YFSETQ. This CDR3 region has 13 residues.

The genes are TRBV6-1 and TRBJ2-2; 8 bases map to TRBD1. V lost 2 bases and J lost 5; bases outside the gene matches: 7. In germline, CDR1 is MNHNS, CDR2 SASEGT. The CDR3 runs 16 residues. CDR3 nucleotide sequence: TGTGCCAGCAGTGAATGGTGGACAGGGTTAACCGGGGAGCTGTTTTTT. Encoded protein: CASSEWWTGLTGELFF.

The V and J genes are TRBV12-3 or TRBV12-4 and TRBJ1-1, with D perhaps TRBD1 (5 bases). The CDR3 length is 15 residues. The ends were cut back, 4 bases at V and 0 bases at J, with 12 bases in the middle. The CDR3 region is CASSYPGLVNTEAFF. The CDR3 DNA reads TGTGCCAGCAGTTACCCAGGGTTAGTGAACACTGAAGCTTTCTTT.

The chain employs TRBV7-2 and TRBJ2-3, with 7 nucleotides matching TRBD1. The germline gives CDR1 SGHTA, CDR2 FQGNSA. Unmatched junction bases numbered 4, after V lost 4 bases and J lost 9 bases. CDR3 length equals 12 residues. The CDR3 here is CASSYDRVTQYF. The CDR3 DNA reads as TGTGCCAGCAGCTACGACAGGGTAACGCAGTATTTT. Full variable domain (missing parts from reference TRBV7-2 and TRBJ2-3): GAGVSQSPSNKVTEKGKDVELRCDPISGHTALYWYRQSLGQGLEFLIYFQGNSAPDKSGLPSDRFSAERTGGSVSTLTIQRTQQEDSAVYLCASSYDRVTQYFGPGTRLTVL.

As regards this clonotype: This CDR3 fails to terminate in the conserved phenylalanine or tryptophan, so it likely reflects a read error. V is TRBV20-1 and J is TRBJ1-2; 9 nucleotides match TRBD1. CDR3 length: 17 residues. Germline V gene sequence: CDR1 DFQATT, CDR2 SNEGSKA (reference sequence). J was trimmed by 6 bases and V by 6 bases; bases with no gene match: 20. CDR3 loop: CSAHVAHLGQGMDGYTL. CDR3 in DNA: TGCAGTGCCCACGTGGCGCACTTGGGACAGGGTATGGATGGCTACACCCTC.

V usage is TRBV3-1 and J usage is TRBJ1-1; D is perhaps TRBD1 (6 bases). Germline V gene lookup returns CDR1 LGHDT and CDR2 YNNKEL (reference sequence). The CDR3 consists of 17 residues. Between the trimmed V and J ends, which lost 0 bases and 5 bases, there was a span of 19 bases. CDR3 region: CASSQDLVVQGGTEAFF. DNA of the CDR3: TGTGCCAGCAGCCAAGATCTTGTGGTACAGGGAGGAACTGAAGCTTTCTTT.

The gene calls are TRBV5-1 and TRBJ2-7; the match to TRBD1 covers 8 bases. Germline trimming cut 3 bases from V and 4 bases from J; bases unmatched to any gene: 9. The CDR3 spans 15 residues. Germline assignment: CDR1 SGHRS and CDR2 YFSETQ. Here the CDR3 DNA reads TGCGCCAGCAGCTGGGGTGGACAGGGTGGATACGAGCAGTACTTC. It translates to CASSWGGQGGYEQYF.

Notes on this clonotype: A much larger clone sits a single nucleotide away, making a read error possible. The chain couples TRBV10-1 to TRBJ2-3; either TRBD1 or TRBD2 may supply D (5 bases each). The germline V gene has CDR1 WNHNN and CDR2 SYGVQD (reference sequence). CDR3 size: 16 residues. The V gene lost 0 bases and the J gene lost 1 base, with 11 bases spanning the gap. The CDR3: CASSESGVLGTDTQYF. In DNA, the CDR3 is TGCGCCAGCAGTGAGTCGGGGGTCTTGGGCACAGATACGCAGTATTTT.

Concerning this clonotype itself: A clone one base away is much larger, so this may be a read error. The chain combines TRBV3-1 with TRBJ1-2; TRBD1 is a possible D gene (6 bases). V lost 1 base, J lost 10 bases, and 10 bases lay in between. Germline CDR1 is LGHDT and CDR2 is YNNKEL (reference sequence). This CDR3 is built from 12 residues. CDR3 nucleotide sequence: TGTGCCAGCAGCCAAGCCAGGGGAGACTACACCTTC. The encoded protein is CASSQARGDYTF.

Many counts were recorded for this clonotype. The CDR3 reads CASSLGRTDFYGYTF. DNA of the CDR3: TGTGCCAGCAGCCTAGGGAGGACGGATTTCTATGGCTACACCTTC. The rearrangement links TRBV4-2 to TRBJ1-2; no reliable D call. CDR3 length equals 15 residues. The germline V gene encodes CDR1 LGHNA and CDR2 YNFKEQ. V dropped 4 bases and J dropped 4 bases, with 16 bases sitting between them.

This clonotype came up once. The gene calls are TRBV5-5 and TRBJ2-3; 8 nucleotides agree with TRBD2. V gave up 2 bases and J gave up 1 base; unmatched junction bases: 3. Germline V gives CDR1 SGHKS, CDR2 YYEKEE (reference sequence). The CDR3 contains 15 residues. Written as DNA, the CDR3 is TGTGCCAGCAGCTTCACGGGGGGGCGCACAGATACGCAGTATTTT. This codes for CASSFTGGRTDTQYF.

This clonotype was seen repeatedly, ten times or more. This chain joins TRBV11-2 and TRBJ2-1, with D tentatively TRBD1 (6 bases). CDR3 length: 18 amino acids. The V end was cut by 5 bases, the J end by 1 base, with 21 bases between. The V gene's germline CDR1 is SGHAT and CDR2 FQNNGV. The CDR3 loop is CASSPRMGADWSYNEQFF. DNA for the CDR3: TGTGCCAGCAGCCCCCGGATGGGGGCGGATTGGTCCTACAATGAGCAGTTCTTC.

This clonotype was recorded at least ten times. This rearrangement joins TRBV6-2 or TRBV6-3 to TRBJ2-1; 9 bases line up with TRBD1. This CDR3 spans 17 amino acids. The junction had 11 bases not matched to a gene; V was cut back by 7 bases and J by 1 base. Germline lookup yields CDR1 MNHEY and CDR2 SVGEGT. CDR3 nucleotide sequence: TGTGCCAGCACCACCCTCACCGGGACAGGGTCCTACAATGAGCAGTTCTTC. This translates into CASTTLTGTGSYNEQFF.

This clonotype showed up many times. J is TRBJ2-3 and V is TRBV20-1, with D possibly being TRBD1 (6 bases). The CDR3 contains 14 residues. CDR1 and CDR2 from the germline V gene are DFQATT and SNEGSKA (reference sequence). V shed 6 bases and J shed 2 bases, with 15 bases lying between them. The CDR3 loop reads CSANRGTHTDTQYF. CDR3 bases: TGCAGTGCCAATAGAGGGACACACACAGATACGCAGTATTTT.

Notes on this clonotype: This may arise from a read error, as a much more abundant clone is one base away. The gene calls are TRBV11-2 and TRBJ2-3; 7 bases fit TRBD1. Germline CDR1 reads SGHAT; CDR2 reads FQNNGV. The CDR3 loop spans 15 amino acids. The DNA for the CDR3 is TGTGTCAGCAGCTTAGACAGGGTGGGCCCAGATACGCAGTATTTT. Encoded protein: CVSSLDRVGPDTQYF.

With respect to this clonotype: It may be a read error: a sequence one base away is much more abundant. The chain has TRBV10-3 and TRBJ2-7; 10 nucleotides line up with TRBD2. CDR3 size: 14 residues. Germline values: CDR1 ENHRY, CDR2 SYGVKD. The DNA for the CDR3 is TGTGCCGTCAGTGATCTAGCGGGAGTCCTCGAGCAGTACTTC. Its protein is CAVSDLAGVLEQYF.

The sample holds a few counts of this clonotype. The V call is TRBV28, the J call TRBJ2-7, with 9 bases lining up with TRBD2. The CDR3 consists of 16 residues. Germline lookup yields CDR1 MDHEN and CDR2 SYDVKM. The V and J ends lost 6 bases and 2 bases, in that order; junction bases with no gene match: 11. CDR3 coding DNA: TGTGCCAGCAGCCGAGCTAGCGGGAACGTACCCTACGAGCAGTACTTC. Translation gives CASSRASGNVPYEQYF.